The rows below give T cell receptor beta chains drawn from one sample of a study of a mutant IDH1 vaccine in newly diagnosed glioma. Generated by immunoSEQ multiplex PCR, the TCRdb table keeps only in-frame clones and is missing some. The sample contains approximately 16,000 clones, 95% to 96% of which appear only once. The sequencing here drew on peripheral blood mononuclear cells (PBMCs), taken from a glioma patient treated with radiotherapy, temozolomide or both. The receptors derive from a woman between 18 and 29 years old with glioma. Some clones in this sample may be carry-over from other donors' samples. Each CDR3 is given with its conserved first and last residue. The D gene is left open where the match is weak. Not every row has a clone size; where given, it reads once, few, many or a size class.

>TRBV27|TRBJ1-4|NA|TRBD1
TGTGCCAGCAGTTCTAGACAGGGAGGGTATGGAAAACTGTTTTTT
CASSSRQGGYGKLFF
>TRBV7-3|TRBJ2-2|NA|TRBD1
TGTGCCAGCAGCCCTACAGGGGGCAACACCGGGGAGCTGTTTTTT
CASSPTGGNTGELFF
>TRBV30|TRBJ2-3|NA|NA
TGTGCCTGGAGTGACAGATTCAGGGTAACCGGGACAGATACGCAGTATTTT
CAWSDRFRVTGTDTQYF
>TRBV7-3|TRBJ2-2|NA|TRBD2
TGTGCCAGCAGCTCCTTAGCGGGAGGAATCGGGGAGCTGTTTTTT
CASSSLAGGIGELFF
>TRBV7-6|TRBJ1-1|once|NA
TGTGCCAGCAGCTTAATGGGACACGCGAACACTGAAGCTTTCTTT
CASSLMGHANTEAFF
>TRBV7-9|TRBJ1-4|NA|NA
TGTGCCAGCAGCTTAGGGCCAGGCCTGGCTGCTGAAAAACTGTTTTTT
CASSLGPGLAAEKLFF
>TRBV7-8|TRBJ1-2|NA|TRBD1
TGTGCCAGCAGCTTAGTCACCGGGACAGGGAATGGCTACACCTTC
CASSLVTGTGNGYTF
>TRBV18|TRBJ1-3|NA|NA
TGTGCCAGCTCACCACCCGCGACATCAACAACAGGGTTACGGAGGGACACCATATATTTT
CASSPPATSTTGLRRDTIYF
>TRBV5-6|TRBJ2-2|NA|NA
TGTGCCAGCAGCCCGGGACCATCCCCTAAGGAGCCCGGGGAGCTGTTTTTT
CASSPGPSPKEPGELFF
>TRBV7-6|TRBJ2-1|NA|NA
TGTGCCAGCAGCATGGACGGGGGATGGTATGAGCAGTTCTTC
CASSMDGGWYEQFF
>TRBV14|TRBJ1-6|NA|NA
TGTGCCAGCAGCCAACAGGATCCCTCCTATAATTCACCCCTCCACTTT
CASSQQDPSYNSPLHF
>TRBV29-1|TRBJ2-1|NA|NA
TGCAGCGTTTCAGGGCAGGGGGGCAATGAGCAGTTCTTC
CSVSGQGGNEQFF
>TRBV7-6|TRBJ1-2|NA|NA
TGTGCCAGCAGCTTTACGGGGGCTGATGGCTACACCTTC
CASSFTGADGYTF
>TRBV5-5|TRBJ1-2|NA|TRBD1
TGTGCCAGCAGCATAACCGGGACAGACAACGGCTACACCTTC
CASSITGTDNGYTF
>TRBV5-1|TRBJ2-3|NA|NA
TGCGCCAGCAGCTTGGAAGGGAGCACAGATACGCAGTATTTT
CASSLEGSTDTQYF
>TRBV5-1|TRBJ1-2|NA|NA
TGCGCCAGACATGGGGGGCTTCCTAACTATGGCTACACCTTC
CARHGGLPNYGYTF
>TRBV4-1|TRBJ2-5|NA|TRBD2
TGCGCCAGCAGCCAAGCCTCTCCGACCCGACTAGCGGTCGAGGGGGAGACCCAGTACTTC
CASSQASPTRLAVEGETQYF